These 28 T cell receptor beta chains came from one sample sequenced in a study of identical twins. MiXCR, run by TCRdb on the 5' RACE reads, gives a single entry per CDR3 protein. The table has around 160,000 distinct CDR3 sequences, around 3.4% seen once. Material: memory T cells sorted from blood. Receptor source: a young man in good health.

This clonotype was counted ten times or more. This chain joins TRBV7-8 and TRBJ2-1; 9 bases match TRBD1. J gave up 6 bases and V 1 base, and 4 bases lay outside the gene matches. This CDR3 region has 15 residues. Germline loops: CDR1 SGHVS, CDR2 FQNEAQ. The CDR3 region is CASSLGDRDANEQFF. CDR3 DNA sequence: TGTGCCAGCAGCTTAGGGGACAGGGACGCCAATGAGCAGTTCTTC. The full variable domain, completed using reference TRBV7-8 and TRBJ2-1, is GAGVSQSPRYKVAKRGQDVALRCDPISGHVSLFWYQQALGQGPEFLTYFQNEAQLDKSGLPSDRFFAERPEGSVSTLKIQRTQQEDSAVYLCASSLGDRDANEQFFGPGTRLTVL.

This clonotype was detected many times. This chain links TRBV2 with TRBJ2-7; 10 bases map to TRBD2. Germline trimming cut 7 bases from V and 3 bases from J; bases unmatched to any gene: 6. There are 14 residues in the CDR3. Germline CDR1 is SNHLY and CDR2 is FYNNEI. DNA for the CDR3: TGTGCCAGCATGTCAGCGGGAGGGAACTACGAGCAGTACTTC. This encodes CASMSAGGNYEQYF.

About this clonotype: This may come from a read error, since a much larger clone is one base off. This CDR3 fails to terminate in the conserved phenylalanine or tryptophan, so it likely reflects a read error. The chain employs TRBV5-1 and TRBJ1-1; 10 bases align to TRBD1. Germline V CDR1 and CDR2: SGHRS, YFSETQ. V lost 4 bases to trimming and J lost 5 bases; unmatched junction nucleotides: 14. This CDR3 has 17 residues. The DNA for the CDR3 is TGCGCCAGCAGCCCGCGGGACAGGGGATCTTTAAATACTGAAGCTTTCCTT. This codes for CASSPRDRGSLNTEAFL.

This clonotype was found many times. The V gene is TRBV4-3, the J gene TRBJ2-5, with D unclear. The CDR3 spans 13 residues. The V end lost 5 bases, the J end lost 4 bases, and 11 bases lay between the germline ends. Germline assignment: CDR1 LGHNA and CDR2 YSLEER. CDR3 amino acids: CASSSQSGETQYF. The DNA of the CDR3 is TGCGCCAGCAGCAGCCAGTCTGGAGAGACCCAGTACTTC.

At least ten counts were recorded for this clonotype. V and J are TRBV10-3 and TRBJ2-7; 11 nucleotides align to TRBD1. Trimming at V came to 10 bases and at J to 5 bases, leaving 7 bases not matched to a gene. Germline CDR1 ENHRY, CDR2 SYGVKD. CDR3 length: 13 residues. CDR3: CATRDRGIHEQYF. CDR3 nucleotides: TGTGCCACCAGGGACAGGGGGATCCACGAGCAGTACTTC.

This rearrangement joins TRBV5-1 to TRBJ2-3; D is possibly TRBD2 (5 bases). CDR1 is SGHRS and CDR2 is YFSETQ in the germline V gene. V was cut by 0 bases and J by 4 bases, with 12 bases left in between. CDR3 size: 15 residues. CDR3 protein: CASSLGLDGADTQYF. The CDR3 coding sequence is TGCGCCAGCAGCTTGGGCCTGGACGGGGCAGATACGCAGTATTTT.

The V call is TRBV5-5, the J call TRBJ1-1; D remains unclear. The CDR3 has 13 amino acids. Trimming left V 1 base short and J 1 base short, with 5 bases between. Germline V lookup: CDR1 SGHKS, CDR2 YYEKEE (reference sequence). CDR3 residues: CASSLIENTEAFF. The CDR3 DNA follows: TGTGCCAGCAGCTTGATAGAGAACACTGAAGCTTTCTTT.

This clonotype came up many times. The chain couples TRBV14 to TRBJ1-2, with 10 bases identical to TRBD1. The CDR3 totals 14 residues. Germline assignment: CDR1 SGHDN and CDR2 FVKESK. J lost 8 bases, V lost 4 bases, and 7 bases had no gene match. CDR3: CASSPEGTGVGYTF. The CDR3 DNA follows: TGTGCCAGCAGCCCAGAGGGGACAGGGGTCGGCTACACCTTC.

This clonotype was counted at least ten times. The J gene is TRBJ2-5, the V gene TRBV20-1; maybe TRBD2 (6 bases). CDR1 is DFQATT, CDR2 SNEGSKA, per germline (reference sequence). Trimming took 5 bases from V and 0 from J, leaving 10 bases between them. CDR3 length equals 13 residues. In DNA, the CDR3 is TGCAGTGCTGGAGGGACGGACCAAGAGACCCAGTACTTC. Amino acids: CSAGGTDQETQYF.

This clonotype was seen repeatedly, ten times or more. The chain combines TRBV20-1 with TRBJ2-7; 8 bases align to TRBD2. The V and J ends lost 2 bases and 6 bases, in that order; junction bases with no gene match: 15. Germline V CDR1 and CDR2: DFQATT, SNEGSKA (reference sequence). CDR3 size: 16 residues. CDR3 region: CSARQVMSGRSSEQYF. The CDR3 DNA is TGCAGTGCTAGACAAGTTATGAGCGGGAGAAGTTCCGAGCAGTACTTC.

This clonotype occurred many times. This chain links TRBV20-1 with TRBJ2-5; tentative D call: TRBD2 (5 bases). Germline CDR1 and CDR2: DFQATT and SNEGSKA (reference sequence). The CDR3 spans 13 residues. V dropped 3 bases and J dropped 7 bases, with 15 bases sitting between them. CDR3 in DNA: TGCAGTGCTAGTTTGGGAACCGCGGGGACCCAGTACTTC. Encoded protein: CSASLGTAGTQYF.

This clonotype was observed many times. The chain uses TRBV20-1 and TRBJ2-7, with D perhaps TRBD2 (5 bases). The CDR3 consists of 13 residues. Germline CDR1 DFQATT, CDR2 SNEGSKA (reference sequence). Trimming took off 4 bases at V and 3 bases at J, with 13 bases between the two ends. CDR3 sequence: CSATLLVSYEQYF. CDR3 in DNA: TGCAGTGCTACATTACTAGTGAGCTACGAGCAGTACTTC.

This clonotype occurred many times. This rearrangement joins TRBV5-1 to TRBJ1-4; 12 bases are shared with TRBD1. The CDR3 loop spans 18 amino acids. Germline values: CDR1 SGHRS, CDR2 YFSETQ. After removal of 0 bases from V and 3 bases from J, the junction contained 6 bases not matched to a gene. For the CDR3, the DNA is TGCGCCAGCAGCTTGGCACCGGGACAGGGGGCTTCTAATGAAAAACTGTTTTTT. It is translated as CASSLAPGQGASNEKLFF. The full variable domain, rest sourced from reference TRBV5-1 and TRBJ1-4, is KAGVTQTPRYLIKTRGQQVTLSCSPISGHRSVSWYQQTPGQGLQFLFEYFSETQRNKGNFPGRFSGRQFSNSRSEMNVSTLELGDSALYLCASSLAPGQGASNEKLFFGSGTQLSVL.

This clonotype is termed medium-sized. As DNA, the CDR3 is TGCGCCAGCAGCTTGGTGGGGGTATTGGATGAGCAGTTCTTC. Protein product: CASSLVGVLDEQFF. The chain employs TRBV5-1 and TRBJ2-1; D is possibly TRBD1 or TRBD2 (5 bases each). Germline-derived CDR1 and CDR2 are SGHRS and YFSETQ. The V and J ends lost 0 bases and 8 bases respectively, with 12 bases between them. This CDR3 has 14 residues.

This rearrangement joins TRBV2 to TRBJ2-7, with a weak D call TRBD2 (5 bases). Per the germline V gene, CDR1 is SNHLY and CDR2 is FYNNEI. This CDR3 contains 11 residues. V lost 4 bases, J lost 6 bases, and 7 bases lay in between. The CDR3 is CASSVGSEQYF. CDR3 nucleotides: TGTGCCAGCAGTGTGGGGAGCGAGCAGTACTTC.

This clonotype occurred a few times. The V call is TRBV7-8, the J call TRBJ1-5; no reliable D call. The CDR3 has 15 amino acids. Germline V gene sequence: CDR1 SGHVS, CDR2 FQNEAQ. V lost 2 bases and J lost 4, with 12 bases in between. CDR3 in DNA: TGTGCCAGCAGCTTAATGTTCAGTAGAAATCAGCCCCAGCATTTT. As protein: CASSLMFSRNQPQHF. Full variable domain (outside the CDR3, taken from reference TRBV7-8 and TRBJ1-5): GAGVSQSPRYKVAKRGQDVALRCDPISGHVSLFWYQQALGQGPEFLTYFQNEAQLDKSGLPSDRFFAERPEGSVSTLKIQRTQQEDSAVYLCASSLMFSRNQPQHFGDGTRLSIL.

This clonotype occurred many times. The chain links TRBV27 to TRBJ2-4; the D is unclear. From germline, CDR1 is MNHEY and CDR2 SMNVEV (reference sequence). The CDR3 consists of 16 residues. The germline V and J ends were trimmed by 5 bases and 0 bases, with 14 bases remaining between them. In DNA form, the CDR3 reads TGTGCCAGCAGTCTCACAGACCTCGAAGCCAAAAACATTCAGTACTTC. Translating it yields CASSLTDLEAKNIQYF.

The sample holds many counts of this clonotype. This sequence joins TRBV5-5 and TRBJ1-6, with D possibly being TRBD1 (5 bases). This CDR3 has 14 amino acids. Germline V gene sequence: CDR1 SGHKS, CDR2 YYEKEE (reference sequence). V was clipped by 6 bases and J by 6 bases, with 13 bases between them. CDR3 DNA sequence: TGTGCCAGCACAATCGACAGTCTTAATTCACCCCTCCACTTT. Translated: CASTIDSLNSPLHF.

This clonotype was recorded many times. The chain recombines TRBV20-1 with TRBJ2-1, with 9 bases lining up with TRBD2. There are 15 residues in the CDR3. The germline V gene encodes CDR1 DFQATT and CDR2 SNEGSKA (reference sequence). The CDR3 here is CTPKPGTSRYNEQFF. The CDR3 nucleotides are TGCACCCCAAAGCCCGGGACTAGCCGCTACAATGAGCAGTTCTTC.

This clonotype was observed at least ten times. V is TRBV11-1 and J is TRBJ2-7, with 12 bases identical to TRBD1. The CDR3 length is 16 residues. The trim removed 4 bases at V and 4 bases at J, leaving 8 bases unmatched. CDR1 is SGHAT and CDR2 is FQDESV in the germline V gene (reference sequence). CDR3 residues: CASSSPGQGAVYEQYF. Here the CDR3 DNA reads TGTGCCAGCAGCTCTCCGGGACAGGGGGCAGTTTACGAGCAGTACTTC.

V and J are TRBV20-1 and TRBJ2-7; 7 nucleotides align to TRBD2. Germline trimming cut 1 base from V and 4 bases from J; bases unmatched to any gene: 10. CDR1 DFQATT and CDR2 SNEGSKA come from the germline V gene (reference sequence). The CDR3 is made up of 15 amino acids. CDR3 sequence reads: CSARGAGELLYEQYF. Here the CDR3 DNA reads TGCAGTGCTAGAGGGGCGGGAGAGCTGTTGTACGAGCAGTACTTC.

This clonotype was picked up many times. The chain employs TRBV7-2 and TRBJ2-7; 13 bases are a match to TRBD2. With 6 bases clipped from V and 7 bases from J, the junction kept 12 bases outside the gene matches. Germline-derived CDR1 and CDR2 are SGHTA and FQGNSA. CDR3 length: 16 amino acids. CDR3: CASSPGLAGAPGEQYF. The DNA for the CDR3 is TGTGCCAGCAGTCCCGGACTAGCGGGAGCCCCGGGAGAGCAGTACTTC.

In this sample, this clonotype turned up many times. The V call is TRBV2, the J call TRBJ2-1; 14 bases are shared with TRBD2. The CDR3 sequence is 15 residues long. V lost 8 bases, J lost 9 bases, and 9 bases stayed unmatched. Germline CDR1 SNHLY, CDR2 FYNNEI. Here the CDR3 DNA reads TGTGCCAGCTTATCGGGACTAGCGGGAGTTCGTGAGCAGTTCTTC. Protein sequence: CASLSGLAGVREQFF.

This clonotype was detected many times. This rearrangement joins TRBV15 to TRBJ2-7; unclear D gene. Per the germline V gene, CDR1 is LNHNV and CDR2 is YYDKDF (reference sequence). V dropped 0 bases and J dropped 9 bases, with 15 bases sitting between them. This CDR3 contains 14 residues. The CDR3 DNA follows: TGTGCCACCAGCAGAGATCAAAAGGGAATGGCGCAGTACGTC. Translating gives CATSRDQKGMAQYV.

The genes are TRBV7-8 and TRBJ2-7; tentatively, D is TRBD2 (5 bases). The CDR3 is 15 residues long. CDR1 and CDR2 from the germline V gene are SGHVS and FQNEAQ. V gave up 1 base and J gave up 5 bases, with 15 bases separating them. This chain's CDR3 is CASSLGSSAGNEQYV. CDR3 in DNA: TGTGCCAGCAGCTTAGGGTCTAGTGCGGGCAACGAGCAGTACGTC.

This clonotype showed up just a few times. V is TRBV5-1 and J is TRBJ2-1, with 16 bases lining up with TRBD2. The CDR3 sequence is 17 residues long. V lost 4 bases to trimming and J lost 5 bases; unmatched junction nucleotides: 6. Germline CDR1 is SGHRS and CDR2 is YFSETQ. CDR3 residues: CASSPGTSGRENNEQFF. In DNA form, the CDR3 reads TGCGCCAGCAGCCCAGGGACTAGCGGGAGGGAAAACAATGAGCAGTTCTTC.

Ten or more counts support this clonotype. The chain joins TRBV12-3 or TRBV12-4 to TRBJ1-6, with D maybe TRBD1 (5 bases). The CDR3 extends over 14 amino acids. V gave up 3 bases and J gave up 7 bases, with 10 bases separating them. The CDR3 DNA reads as TGTGCCAGCAGTTTCGGAAGGGGAAATTCACCCCTCCACTTT. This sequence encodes CASSFGRGNSPLHF.

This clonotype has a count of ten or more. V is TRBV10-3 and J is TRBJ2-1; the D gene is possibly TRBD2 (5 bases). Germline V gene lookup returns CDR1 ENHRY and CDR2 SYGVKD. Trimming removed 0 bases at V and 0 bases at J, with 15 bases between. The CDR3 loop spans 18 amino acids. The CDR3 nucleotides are TGTGCCATCAGTGAGTCAAAGCGGCCGGACCGCTCCTACAATGAGCAGTTCTTC. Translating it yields CAISESKRPDRSYNEQFF.